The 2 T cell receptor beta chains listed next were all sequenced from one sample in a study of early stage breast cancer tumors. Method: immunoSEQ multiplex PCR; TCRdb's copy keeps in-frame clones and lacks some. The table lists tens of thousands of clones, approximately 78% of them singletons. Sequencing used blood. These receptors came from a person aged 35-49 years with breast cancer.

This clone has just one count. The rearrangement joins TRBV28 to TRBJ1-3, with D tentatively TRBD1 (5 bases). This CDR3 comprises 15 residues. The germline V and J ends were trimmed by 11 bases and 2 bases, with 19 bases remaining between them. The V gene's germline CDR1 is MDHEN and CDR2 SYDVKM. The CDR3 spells CAVVMGGRTGNTIYF. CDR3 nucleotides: TGTGCCGTCGTGATGGGGGGGAGGACTGGAAACACCATATATTTT.

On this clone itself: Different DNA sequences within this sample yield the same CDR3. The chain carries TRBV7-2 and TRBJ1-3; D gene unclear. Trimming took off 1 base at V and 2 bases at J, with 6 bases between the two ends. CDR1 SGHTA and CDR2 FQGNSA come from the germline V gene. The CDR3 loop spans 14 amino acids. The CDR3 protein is CASSLGGTGNTIYF. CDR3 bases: TGTGCCAGCAGCTTAGGGGGAACTGGAAACACCATATATTTT.